This TCR beta chain was captured by sequencing in a study of OX40 agonist ivuxolimab in advanced cancers. Study details: Ivuxolimab, an antibody that agonizes OX40 (CD134), was administered to the patients. Study results and caveats: Antigen specificity of clonally expanded peripheral T cells was not established. CD8+ T cells showed, on average, more clonal expansion than CD4+ cells.

Germline V gene data show CDR1 as ENHRY and CDR2 as SYGVKD. V was clipped by 2 bases and J by 2 bases, with 18 bases between them. The CDR3 sequence is 18 residues long. Concerning this clone: The antigen remains undetermined.

The protocol was immunoSEQ multiplex PCR, while the TCRdb copy is restricted to in-frame clones and leaves out a portion. The repertoire holds 80,000 to 100,000 clones, roughly 94% seen once, with less than 0.2% in the top ten. Peripheral blood came from all dose cohorts at three timepoints. This receptor was taken from an adult with an advanced solid tumor such as melanoma, head and neck, liver or kidney cancer. The gene calls are TRBV10-3 and TRBJ2-2; TRBD2 might be the D (6 bases). This specimen was CD4+ or CD8+ T cells sorted from blood, taken in a trial of the OX40 agonist ivuxolimab. The CDR3 nucleotides read TGTGCCATCAGTGAGAATCTGGGTCTGGGGGGAAACACCGGGGAGCTGTTTTTT. Protein product: CAISENLGLGGNTGELFF.